This entry concerns a single T cell receptor beta chain. This specimen comes from a study of blood T cell repertoires in COVID-19. This CDR3 spans 16 amino acids. Trimming stripped 4 bases from V and 0 bases from J, with 13 bases between. Data came from immunoSEQ multiplex PCR; TCRdb stores just in-frame clones and leaves some out. The data show about 140,000 clones, roughly four fifths seen once. The sample comprised peripheral blood. The V and J genes are TRBV23-1 and TRBJ1-5; tentative D call: TRBD1 (6 bases). TRBV23-1 carries the ORF label, with uncertain function. The TCR originated in an elderly woman with active or convalescent COVID-19. The CDR3 DNA follows: TGCGCCAGCAGTCGGCCAGGGGCCATTAGCAATCAGCCCCAGCATTTT. Translating gives CASSRPGAISNQPQHF.